This is a list of T cell receptor beta chains from one sample in a study of cytomegalovirus exposure and HLA in healthy donors. The data were produced by immunoSEQ multiplex PCR, yet TCRdb's version contains in-frame clones alone and is incomplete. The repertoire includes 80,000 to 95,000 clones, about 63% of them detected once, and just under 6.5% sits in the top ten. Material: PBMCs. These receptors were collected from a woman aged 25 to 45 in good health and CMV-seronegative. Each CDR3 is given with its conserved first and last residue. D genes are given only for firm matches. Clone sizes are given selectively: once, few, many, or a class where the clone is expanded.

v_gene	j_gene	d_gene	abundance	CDR3aa	CDR3nt
TRBV10-2	TRBJ2-7	TRBD1	once	CASSEIMVRGPSYEQYF	TGCGCCAGCAGTGAAATCATGGTGAGGGGGCCCTCCTACGAGCAGTACTTC
TRBV9	TRBJ2-2	TRBD1	NA	CASSPTGGLTGELFF	TGTGCCAGCAGCCCGACAGGGGGCTTAACCGGGGAGCTGTTTTTT
TRBV7-6	TRBJ2-7	NA	NA	CASSSRRSSYEQYF	TGTGCCAGCAGCTCACGGAGAAGCTCCTACGAGCAGTACTTC
TRBV4-3	TRBJ1-2	NA	NA	CASSQALTGFWGYTF	TGCGCCAGCAGCCAGGCTCTAACAGGGTTTTGGGGCTACACCTTC
TRBV19	TRBJ1-2	TRBD1	NA	CASTRGTGYGYTF	TGTGCCAGTACCCGAGGGACAGGGTATGGCTACACCTTC
TRBV19	TRBJ2-2	TRBD2	NA	CASRKTSGGPWTGELFF	TGTGCCAGTAGGAAGACTAGCGGGGGGCCGTGGACCGGGGAGCTGTTTTTT
TRBV4-1	TRBJ1-2	NA	NA	CASSLPRGARGYTF	TGCGCCAGCAGCCTCCCCCGGGGGGCGCGTGGCTACACCTTC
TRBV4-1	TRBJ1-2	NA	NA	CASSHPTGARTF	TGCGCCAGCAGCCACCCGACAGGAGCTCGGACCTTC
TRBV7-9	TRBJ2-3	NA	NA	CASSAYDTQYF	TGTGCCAGCAGCGCCTATGATACGCAGTATTTT
TRBV6-6	TRBJ1-4	NA	NA	CASSAGGSEKLFF	TGTGCCAGCTCAGCGGGGGGTTCAGAAAAACTGTTTTTT
TRBV4-1	TRBJ2-5	TRBD2	NA	CASSQSRTSKETQYF	TGCGCCAGCAGCCAATCCCGGACTAGCAAAGAGACCCAGTACTTC
TRBV5-6	TRBJ2-3	TRBD2	NA	CASSLGPGGGTQYF	TGTGCCAGCAGCTTAGGCCCGGGGGGAGGAACGCAGTATTTT
TRBV7-6	TRBJ1-1	NA	few	CASRDGGLSTEAFF	TGTGCCAGCAGAGACGGGGGGCTTAGCACTGAAGCTTTCTTT
TRBV7-9	TRBJ2-1	NA	once	CASSLDPGFNEQFF	TGTGCCAGCAGCTTAGATCCAGGGTTTAATGAGCAGTTCTTC
TRBV5-4	TRBJ2-7	TRBD1	NA	CASSPGQGVAYEQYF	TGTGCCAGCAGCCCGGGACAGGGGGTCGCCTACGAGCAGTACTTC
TRBV4-3	TRBJ2-3	NA	NA	CASSQGPGGTDTQYF	TGCGCCAGCAGCCAAGGCCCGGGGGGCACAGATACGCAGTATTTT
TRBV4-1	TRBJ2-3	TRBD2	NA	CASSETLAGADTQYF	TGCGCCAGCAGCGAAACCCTAGCGGGGGCAGATACGCAGTATTTT
TRBV29-1	TRBJ1-2	TRBD1	NA	CSVATQGALSYTF	TGCAGCGTCGCGACTCAGGGGGCTCTAAGCTACACCTTC
TRBV5-1	TRBJ2-1	NA	NA	CASRAGGSSYNEQFF	TGCGCCAGCAGGGCTGGCGGATCGTCCTACAATGAGCAGTTCTTC
TRBV7-6	TRBJ2-1	NA	NA	CASSFLKSGKLMYNEQFF	TGTGCCAGCAGCTTCCTCAAGTCCGGGAAATTGATGTACAATGAGCAGTTCTTC